One sample yielded the 5 T cell receptor beta chains listed below, sequenced in a study of blood T cell repertoires in COVID-19. Repertoires were generated with immunoSEQ multiplex PCR, while TCRdb's copy carries only in-frame clones and drops some. This sample has about 440,000 clones, with less than 95% found just once. The specimen was PBMCs or T cells enriched from blood (not recorded which). Every receptor here comes from a man younger than 35 who had recovered from COVID-19.

In nucleotides, the CDR3 is TGTGCCAGCTCACCATACCGGGATGGGAATTCACCCCTCCACTTT. Protein product: CASSPYRDGNSPLHF. V and J are TRBV18 and TRBJ1-6, with D hard to call. Germline lookup yields CDR1 KGHSH and CDR2 LQKENI. The length of the CDR3 is 15 residues. Trimming stripped 2 bases from V and 7 bases from J, with 12 bases between.

This clone was detected once. This chain links TRBV4-1 with TRBJ1-1; tentatively, D is TRBD1 (6 bases). Trimming shortened V by 0 bases and J by 2 bases, and 10 bases separated the two germline ends. The CDR3 contains 15 residues. From germline, CDR1 is MGHRA and CDR2 YSYEKL. For the CDR3, the DNA is TGCGCCAGCAGCCAAGATCGGACAGTAAACACTGAAGCTTTCTTT. Protein: CASSQDRTVNTEAFF.

V is TRBV2 and J is TRBJ1-2; D uncertain. Germline CDR1 reads SNHLY; CDR2 reads FYNNEI. This CDR3 is built from 15 residues. V was cut by 2 bases and J by 9 bases, with 19 bases left in between. CDR3 in DNA: TGTGCCAGCAGTGAATCCCTAGTAACCATTTCAAGCTACACCTTC. It encodes CASSESLVTISSYTF.

The chain links TRBV2 to TRBJ1-5; 9 nucleotides match TRBD1. CDR3 size: 12 residues. The V gene's germline CDR1 is SNHLY and CDR2 FYNNEI. Trimming removed 6 bases from V and 16 bases from J; junction bases left unmatched: 10. The CDR3 region is CASSLTLGQGHF. CDR3 bases: TGTGCCAGCAGCCTGACGCTGGGACAGGGACATTTT.

The chain has TRBV6-5 and TRBJ1-2, with TRBD1 identical over 7 bases. Germline-derived CDR1 and CDR2 are MNHEY and SVGAGI. There are 14 residues in the CDR3. V lost 8 bases to trimming and J lost 4 bases; unmatched junction nucleotides: 10. This chain's CDR3 is CASRLAGQLYGYTF. The CDR3 nucleotides read TGTGCCAGCCGTTTGGCGGGACAGCTCTATGGCTACACCTTC.